Given below is one T cell receptor beta chain in context. Its binding antigen is unknown. Within one base of it there is no much larger clone, and no base qualities were kept. Receptors were amplified or captured by the immunoSEQ multiplex PCR assay. This is the immuneACCESS table as TCRdb keeps it, with only in-frame sequences that have V and J called. A part of the clones is gone; compared with another copy, unresolved V genes explain less than half, and the rest is unexplained. In this sample the table shows 120,000 or so clones, about 90% of which occur a single time. The ten largest clones take up around 1.8% of the sample. This entry is derived from a study of control samples from healthy donors and cancer patients (dated by TCRdb to 2018 to 2021). The junction shows trimming of 10 bases on V and 5 bases on J, plus 17 bases between the germline ends. The CDR3 has 13 amino acids, counting the end cysteine and phenylalanine. The retained sequence is limited to the CDR3, 39 bases, with the frame set at the first base.

This sequence originates from a man younger than 35 in good health. The chain was built from TRBV12-3 or TRBV12-4 and TRBJ1-1; tentative D gene TRBD1, with 5 bases matching. The source material was blood. The DNA reads TGTGCCACTTACCCGAAGGGGCGAACTGAAGCTTTCTTT. Its translation is CATYPKGRTEAFF.